Shown below are 5 T cell receptor beta chains from a single sample sequenced in a study of blood T cells in healthy people across ages (dated by TCRdb to the mid-2010s). To prepare the library, 5' RACE was applied. Data came from an Illumina HiSeq 2500. A second PCR of roughly 6 to 11 cycles was run with a J-beta primer mix and a sample-barcoded 5' primer. TCRdb cleaned the public reads at Q25 with fastp, built clones with MiXCR and kept in-frame beta chains. Rows with one shared CDR3 protein collapse into an entry with the most common genes and DNA. A total of about 680,000 distinct CDR3 sequences appear in this sample, 49% of them only once. The ten largest clones take up under 35% of the sample. The sample was blood. Receptor source: a woman in her fifties or sixties in good health.

This clonotype occurred a few times. The gene calls are TRBV12-3 or TRBV12-4 and TRBJ1-5; D is unresolved. V was trimmed by 6 bases and J by 0 bases, leaving 12 bases between them. The CDR3 has 15 amino acids. CDR3 region: CASSPVGNSNQPQHF. DNA of the CDR3: TGTGCCAGCAGCCCTGTGGGTAATAGCAATCAGCCCCAGCATTTT.

The chain carries TRBV29-1 and TRBJ1-2, with 12 bases that match TRBD1. Germline CDR1 is SQVTM and CDR2 is ANQGSEA. Trimming cost V 6 bases and J 4 bases; bases outside gene matches: 9. The length of the CDR3 is 15 residues. The CDR3 region has the DNA TGCAGCGTGCCGGGACAGGGGGCTTCGAGCTATGGCTACACCTTC. The encoded protein is CSVPGQGASSYGYTF.

This clonotype showed up just a few times. The chain is built from TRBV29-1 and TRBJ2-3; TRBD1 aligns across 10 bases. V lost 0 bases and J lost 1; bases outside the gene matches: 4. This CDR3 comprises 16 residues. CDR1 SQVTM and CDR2 ANQGSEA come from the germline V gene. The CDR3 here is CSVEDLGTGGTDTQYF. As DNA, the CDR3 is TGCAGCGTTGAAGATCTTGGGACAGGGGGCACAGATACGCAGTATTTT.

This clonotype has a single count. The chain is built from TRBV7-9 and TRBJ2-4; D is ambiguous. Near its end, the DNA agrees better with TRBJ2-7, so the J call may be wrong. CDR1 and CDR2 from the germline V gene are SEHNR and FQNEAQ (reference sequence). This CDR3 is built from 12 residues. The CDR3 sequence is CASSTPDREQYF. The CDR3 DNA is TGTGCCAGCAGCACCCCGGATCGCGAGCAGTACTTC.

V gene TRBV14 combines with J gene TRBJ2-1; D is undetermined. There are 15 residues in the CDR3. V was pared by 1 base and J by 2 bases, with 9 bases between. From germline, CDR1 is SGHDN and CDR2 FVKESK. Here the CDR3 reads CASSQGWATYNEQFF. In DNA form, the CDR3 reads TGTGCCAGCAGCCAAGGGTGGGCAACCTACAATGAGCAGTTCTTC.